This passage covers 26 T cell receptor beta chains from one sample sequenced in a study of beta chain features in type 1 diabetes. As every portion of the isolated RNA was reverse transcribed, the sequencing read expressed TCRB transcripts. The method was immunoSEQ multiplex PCR; TCRdb's version includes in-frame clones alone and lacks a portion of them. The sample holds about 650,000 clones, about an eighth seen once. Their cognate antigens are unknown. Study-wide points: Significant though moderate, a shortening of TCRB CDR3s appeared in all four CD4+ subsets of Type 1 diabetes patients.

The specimen was naive CD4+ T cells from blood. The receptors come from a man aged 25-45 years with type 1 diabetes.

This clone has just a few counts. CDR3 sequence: CASSEYGHLDGEQFF. CDR3 DNA: TGTGCCAGCAGTGAATATGGTCACCTTGACGGAGAGCAGTTCTTC. The gene calls are TRBV25-1 and TRBJ2-1; no clear D gene. Trimming pared 0 bases from V and 10 bases from J, leaving 16 bases between. There are 15 residues in the CDR3. The V gene's germline CDR1 is MGHDK and CDR2 SYGVNS.

This clone was recorded a few times. This chain uses TRBV11-2 with TRBJ2-1; no firm D call. Trimming took 6 bases from V and 0 from J, leaving 15 bases between them. Germline lookup yields CDR1 SGHAT and CDR2 FQNNGV. The CDR3 sequence is 16 residues long. The CDR3 reads CASRSVRRSSYNEQFF. The DNA for the CDR3 is TGTGCCAGCAGATCAGTCCGGCGGAGCTCCTACAATGAGCAGTTCTTC. Based on the CDR3 plus reference TRBV11-2 and TRBJ2-1, the full variable domain is EAGVAQSPRYKIIEKRQSVAFWCNPISGHATLYWYQQILGQGPKLLIQFQNNGVVDDSQLPKDRFSAERLKGVDSTLKIQPAKLEDSAVYLCASRSVRRSSYNEQFFGPGTRLTVL.

This clone was counted between two and nine times. The chain recombines TRBV9 with TRBJ1-1; D possibly corresponds to TRBD1 (5 bases). Germline assignment: CDR1 SGDLS and CDR2 YYNGEE. Trimming shortened V by 3 bases and J by 0 bases, and 12 bases separated the two germline ends. This CDR3 contains 15 residues. In nucleotides, the CDR3 is TGTGCCAGCAGCGGACCCTGGGGGATGAACACTGAAGCTTTCTTT. This translates into CASSGPWGMNTEAFF.

The chain is built from TRBV7-9 and TRBJ2-7; a possible D gene is TRBD1 (6 bases). V lost 1 base, J lost 6 bases, and 13 bases lay in between. The V gene's germline CDR1 is SEHNR and CDR2 FQNEAQ (reference sequence). The CDR3 covers 14 residues. The chain's CDR3 is CASSLGGDIAEQYF. DNA for the CDR3: TGTGCCAGCAGCTTAGGAGGGGACATCGCCGAGCAGTACTTC.

This clone was detected a few times. Other DNA sequences of this sample code for an identical CDR3. The chain employs TRBV2 and TRBJ2-5; D is ambiguous. Per the germline V gene, CDR1 is SNHLY and CDR2 is FYNNEI. This CDR3 is built from 13 residues. V gave up 6 bases and J gave up 0 bases, with 8 bases separating them. CDR3 protein: CASSGGNQETQYF. The CDR3 DNA reads TGTGCCAGCAGCGGCGGCAACCAAGAGACCCAGTACTTC.

The chain uses TRBV4-3 and TRBJ2-4, with D tentatively TRBD2 (6 bases). Germline CDR1 reads LGHNA; CDR2 reads YSLEER. This CDR3 contains 15 residues. The V end lost 0 bases, the J end lost 7 bases, and 13 bases lay between the germline ends. CDR3 region: CASSQDGGNRNIQYF. The CDR3 coding sequence is TGCGCCAGCAGCCAAGACGGGGGTAACCGGAACATTCAGTACTTC.

V usage is TRBV9 and J usage is TRBJ2-2; no reliable D call. Germline V CDR1 and CDR2: SGDLS, YYNGEE. V dropped 1 base and J dropped 0 bases, with 4 bases sitting between them. The CDR3 spans 14 residues. In nucleotides, the CDR3 is TGTGCCAGCAGCGTAAGGGCGAACACCGGGGAGCTGTTTTTT. Amino acid sequence: CASSVRANTGELFF.

This clone turned up a few times. The chain is built from TRBV9 and TRBJ2-6; D is unresolved. The CDR3 loop spans 12 amino acids. CDR1 is SGDLS, CDR2 YYNGEE, per germline. V was trimmed by 8 bases and J by 0 bases, leaving 3 bases between them. CDR3: CASASGANVLTF. As DNA, the CDR3 is TGTGCCAGTGCCTCTGGGGCCAACGTCCTGACTTTC.

The J gene is TRBJ2-1, the V gene TRBV4-3; D unresolved. Germline values: CDR1 LGHNA, CDR2 YSLEER. The CDR3 consists of 16 residues. Trimming cost V 4 bases and J 0 bases, with 13 bases left between them. The CDR3 DNA reads as TGCGCCAGCAGCCTCAAATCTGTAAGCTCCTACAATGAGCAGTTCTTC. Translated, it gives CASSLKSVSSYNEQFF.

This clone showed up just a few times. The rearrangement uses TRBV6-1 and TRBJ1-6; no firm D call. This CDR3 region has 13 residues. CDR1 MNHNS and CDR2 SASEGT come from the germline V gene. V lost 7 bases and J 13 bases, leaving 17 bases between the germline ends. The CDR3 loop reads CASIPGAFSPLHF. The CDR3 DNA is TGTGCCAGCATACCGGGAGCCTTTTCGCCCCTCCACTTT.

There are a few counts of this clone. The chain combines TRBV6-5 with TRBJ1-1; D not certain. Per germline, CDR1 MNHEY and CDR2 SVGAGI. Trimming stripped 0 bases from V and 1 base from J, with 9 bases between. The CDR3 has 15 residues. CDR3 residues: CASSYSFGRNTEAFF. The CDR3 DNA sequence: TGTGCCAGCAGTTACTCATTCGGACGGAACACTGAAGCTTTCTTT.

A few counts support this clone. The chain employs TRBV9 and TRBJ2-1; 10 bases match TRBD1. J lost 8 bases, V lost 2 bases, and 13 bases had no gene match. Germline V gene data show CDR1 as SGDLS and CDR2 as YYNGEE. The CDR3 spans 17 residues. The CDR3 reads CASSVLVAGQGSHEQFF. The CDR3 region has the DNA TGTGCCAGCAGCGTGTTAGTAGCGGGACAGGGGTCGCATGAGCAGTTCTTC.

The V gene is TRBV27, the J gene TRBJ2-1; 9 nucleotides align to TRBD2. This CDR3 is 17 amino acids long. With V trimmed by 5 bases and J by 3 bases, 11 bases remained unmatched. CDR1 MNHEY and CDR2 SMNVEV come from the germline V gene (reference sequence). The DNA for the CDR3 is TGTGCCAGCAGTCCCGACGCCGGGACTAGCCTCTACAATGAGCAGTTCTTC. As protein: CASSPDAGTSLYNEQFF.

This clone was seen only a few times. This chain connects TRBV5-6 to TRBJ1-2; possibly TRBD1 for D (6 bases). V lost 1 base to trimming and J lost 6 bases, with 10 bases between them. Per germline, CDR1 SGHDT and CDR2 YYEEEE. The CDR3 contains 13 residues. CDR3 nucleotides: TGTGCCAGCAGCTTGCGGTCAGGGGATGGCTACACCTTC. It translates to CASSLRSGDGYTF.

This clone was detected only a few times. This chain uses TRBV4-2 with TRBJ1-1, with D possibly matching TRBD1 (5 bases). The CDR3 spans 17 residues. Trimming shortened V by 4 bases and J by 3 bases, and 21 bases separated the two germline ends. The germline V gene has CDR1 LGHNA and CDR2 YNFKEQ. The CDR3 sequence: CASSRSQGSPKDTEAFF. The CDR3 DNA is TGTGCCAGCAGCCGATCCCAGGGTTCCCCAAAGGACACTGAAGCTTTCTTT.

Remarks on this clone: At one of its ends the junction is not consistent with the germline gene, which may arise from a read error. V is TRBV28 and J is TRBJ2-3; TRBD1 agrees at 7 bases. CDR1 is MDHEN, CDR2 SYDVKM, per germline. This CDR3 is built from 13 residues. CDR3 nucleotides: TGTGCCAGCAGTTCAACAGGGGTGTGGGATAGATCTTTT. It yields the protein CASSSTGVWDRSF.

This clone was recorded a few times. This chain joins TRBV7-9 and TRBJ2-4; D is uncertain. CDR1 is SEHNR and CDR2 is FQNEAQ in the germline V gene (reference sequence). This CDR3 is built from 13 residues. Trimming removed 0 bases from V and 8 bases from J, with 8 bases in between. The DNA for the CDR3 is TGTGCCAGCAGCTTAGCCCTGGGCGACATTCAGTACTTC. This translates into CASSLALGDIQYF.

V is TRBV14 and J is TRBJ2-2; D not certain. The V and J ends lost 2 bases and 4 bases respectively, with 8 bases between them. Germline assignment: CDR1 SGHDN and CDR2 FVKESK. This CDR3 region has 14 residues. The CDR3 loop reads CASSQSDGTGELFF. The CDR3 DNA sequence: TGTGCCAGCAGCCAATCCGACGGCACCGGGGAGCTGTTTTTT.

This chain links TRBV5-1 with TRBJ2-7; TRBD1 aligns across 7 bases. The CDR3 spans 14 residues. The V gene's germline CDR1 is SGHRS and CDR2 YFSETQ. V shed 0 bases and J 6 bases; nucleotides not matched to a gene: 6. In DNA, the CDR3 is TGCGCCAGCAGCTTGGAGACAGGGTACGCCGAGCAGTACTTC. This sequence encodes CASSLETGYAEQYF.

CDR3 sequence (DNA): TGTGCCAGCAGTCCGAATCGGGGGATCAACACAGATACGCAGTATTTT. Translating gives CASSPNRGINTDTQYF. V gene TRBV7-9 combines with J gene TRBJ2-3, with D tentatively TRBD2 (6 bases). Trimming shortened V by 6 bases and J by 2 bases, and 18 bases separated the two germline ends. Germline values: CDR1 SEHNR, CDR2 FQNEAQ (reference sequence). CDR3 size: 16 residues. Using reference TRBV7-9 and TRBJ2-3 for the parts outside the CDR3, the full variable domain is DTGVSQNPRHKITKRGQNVTFRCDPISEHNRLYWYRQTLGQGPEFLTYFQNEAQLEKSRLLSDRFSAERPKGSFSTLEIQRTEQGDSAMYLCASSPNRGINTDTQYFGPGTRLTVL.

V and J are TRBV6-6 and TRBJ2-3, with D perhaps matching TRBD1 or TRBD2 (5 bases each). Germline V gene data show CDR1 as MNHNY and CDR2 as SVGAGI (reference sequence). Trimming left V 2 bases short and J 0 bases short, with 12 bases between. The CDR3 spans 16 residues. CDR3 in DNA: TGTGCCAGCAGTTACGCCGGGACGGATAGCACAGATACGCAGTATTTT. Translating gives CASSYAGTDSTDTQYF.

This clone appeared a few times. The chain uses TRBV4-1 and TRBJ1-6, with 7 positions matching TRBD1. Germline values: CDR1 MGHRA, CDR2 YSYEKL. Losses at the gene ends were 0 bases for V and 7 bases for J; bases not matched to a gene: 3. This CDR3 region has 15 residues. The CDR3 DNA reads as TGCGCCAGCAGCCAAGAGGACAGGTTGAATTCACCCCTCCACTTT. Its translation is CASSQEDRLNSPLHF.

V usage is TRBV5-1 and J usage is TRBJ2-1; D assignment may be TRBD1 or TRBD2 (5 bases each). This CDR3 has 17 amino acids. CDR1 and CDR2 (germline): SGHRS, YFSETQ. Trimming cost V 3 bases and J 3 bases, with 19 bases left between them. The CDR3 nucleotides read TGCGCCAGCAGCTCCGGGCCGACCAGGGAGCTCTACAATGAGCAGTTCTTC. Translated: CASSSGPTRELYNEQFF.

This clone was observed a few times. J is TRBJ2-5 and V is TRBV19; D may be TRBD2 (6 bases). The CDR3 covers 14 residues. The V gene's germline CDR1 is LNHDA and CDR2 SQIVND (reference sequence). Trimming shortened V by 5 bases and J by 0 bases, and 10 bases separated the two germline ends. CDR3 bases: TGTGCCAGTAGTTCCCCGGGGGACCAAGAGACCCAGTACTTC. Translating it yields CASSSPGDQETQYF. The full variable domain, rest sourced from reference TRBV19 and TRBJ2-5, is DGGITQSPKYLFRKEGQNVTLSCEQNLNHDAMYWYRQDPGQGLRLIYYSQIVNDFQKGDIAEGYSVSREKKESFPLTVTSAQKNPTAFYLCASSSPGDQETQYFGPGTRLLVL.

The V gene is TRBV18, the J gene TRBJ2-3; D remains ambiguous. The CDR3 has 15 residues. Trimming cost V 4 bases and J 1 base, with 12 bases left between them. Germline V gives CDR1 KGHSH, CDR2 LQKENI. Written as DNA, the CDR3 is TGTGCCAGCTCACGGCAAGGCCGGGGCACAGATACGCAGTATTTT. This gives the protein CASSRQGRGTDTQYF.

The chain combines TRBV6-5 with TRBJ1-1, with D unclear. The V gene lost 6 bases and the J gene lost 5 bases, with 13 bases spanning the gap. The length of the CDR3 is 13 residues. Germline V gene sequence: CDR1 MNHEY, CDR2 SVGAGI. For the CDR3, the DNA is TGTGCCAGCAGCCTGGAGATTGATACTGAAGCTTTCTTT. This encodes CASSLEIDTEAFF.